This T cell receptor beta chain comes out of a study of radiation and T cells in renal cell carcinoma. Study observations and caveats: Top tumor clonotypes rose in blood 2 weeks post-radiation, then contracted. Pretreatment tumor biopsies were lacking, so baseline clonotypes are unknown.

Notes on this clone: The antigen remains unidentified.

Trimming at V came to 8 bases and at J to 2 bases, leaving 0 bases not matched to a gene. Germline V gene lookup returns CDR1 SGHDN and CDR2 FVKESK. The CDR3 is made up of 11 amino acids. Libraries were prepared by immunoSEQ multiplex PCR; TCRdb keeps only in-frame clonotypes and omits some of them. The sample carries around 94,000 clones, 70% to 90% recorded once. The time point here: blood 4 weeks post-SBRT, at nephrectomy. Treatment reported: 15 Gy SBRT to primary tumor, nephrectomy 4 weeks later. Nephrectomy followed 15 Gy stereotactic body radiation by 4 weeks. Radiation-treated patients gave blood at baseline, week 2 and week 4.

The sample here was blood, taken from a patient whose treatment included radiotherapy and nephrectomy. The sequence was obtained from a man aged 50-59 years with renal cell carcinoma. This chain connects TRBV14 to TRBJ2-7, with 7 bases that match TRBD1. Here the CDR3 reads CASGQAYEQYF. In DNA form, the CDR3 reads TGTGCCAGCGGACAGGCCTACGAGCAGTACTTC.